The 19 T cell receptor beta chains reported below all come from one sample, sequenced in a study of T cells after yellow fever vaccination. Via MiXCR, TCRdb re-called the 5' RACE reads, giving one row per CDR3 protein. The data show 25,000 to 35,000 distinct CDR3 sequences, roughly 6.3% seen once. The source was PBMCs, either bulk or a sorted T-cell subset (CD4+, CD8+, memory, or dextramer-sorted; not recorded which), collected on the day of the yellow fever booster vaccination. Receptors were obtained from a man aged 30 to 45 who received the YFV17D yellow fever vaccine.

Many counts were recorded for this clonotype. The chain carries TRBV27 and TRBJ2-7; 14 nucleotides line up with TRBD2. The V and J ends lost 6 bases and 6 bases, in that order; junction bases with no gene match: 7. From germline, CDR1 is MNHEY and CDR2 SMNVEV (reference sequence). The CDR3 sequence is 15 residues long. The CDR3 bases are TGTGCCAGCAGAAAAGGGACTAGCGGGAGTGTCGAGCAGTACTTC. This encodes CASRKGTSGSVEQYF.

This clonotype has at least ten counts. The chain recombines TRBV7-9 with TRBJ2-1, with 11 bases matching TRBD2. The V segment lost 5 bases and the J segment 8 bases; nucleotides outside the gene matches: 5. The V gene's germline CDR1 is SEHNR and CDR2 FQNEAQ (reference sequence). This CDR3 has 14 amino acids. Here the CDR3 reads CASSILAGVDEQFF. CDR3 sequence (DNA): TGTGCCAGCAGCATACTAGCGGGAGTCGATGAGCAGTTCTTC.

The rearrangement links TRBV11-3 to TRBJ1-1; D gene unclear. V lost 3 bases and J 1 base, leaving 6 bases between the germline ends. CDR1 and CDR2 from the germline V gene are SGHNT and YENEEA. CDR3 size: 13 residues. The CDR3 spells CASSLERNTEAFF. In DNA form, the CDR3 reads TGTGCCAGCAGCTTGGAGAGGAACACTGAAGCTTTCTTT.

This clonotype was observed many times. The rearrangement joins TRBV5-1 to TRBJ2-1; 11 nucleotides line up with TRBD2. Trimming at V came to 4 bases and at J to 3 bases, leaving 3 bases not matched to a gene. This CDR3 contains 15 residues. Germline V gene data show CDR1 as SGHRS and CDR2 as YFSETQ. DNA of the CDR3: TGCGCCAGCAGCACCACTAGCGGGAGCTACAATGAGCAGTTCTTC. It translates to CASSTTSGSYNEQFF.

This clonotype was recorded at least ten times. The J gene is TRBJ2-5, the V gene TRBV11-2; the D gene is possibly TRBD2 (6 bases). Trimming took off 1 base at V and 1 base at J, with 10 bases between the two ends. CDR1 is SGHAT and CDR2 is FQNNGV in the germline V gene. The CDR3 has 15 residues. The CDR3 DNA follows: TGTGCCAGCAGCTTAGTACACGGGAGCCAAGAGACCCAGTACTTC. Its protein product is CASSLVHGSQETQYF.

This clonotype was recorded a few times. The CDR3 here is CSVAGYHTEAFF. CDR3 nucleotide sequence: TGCAGCGTTGCAGGGTACCACACTGAAGCTTTCTTT. V and J are TRBV29-1 and TRBJ1-1; D may be TRBD1 (5 bases). In germline, CDR1 is SQVTM, CDR2 ANQGSEA. This CDR3 contains 12 residues. The ends were cut back, 4 bases at V and 3 bases at J, with 9 bases in the middle.

This clonotype was observed at least ten times. The CDR3: CASSMGGSTYEQYF. The CDR3, as DNA: TGTGCCAGTAGTATGGGCGGCAGTACCTACGAGCAGTACTTC. V usage is TRBV19 and J usage is TRBJ2-7; D gene uncertain. The CDR3 length is 14 residues. Trimming took 3 bases from V and 2 from J, leaving 11 bases between them. CDR1 LNHDA and CDR2 SQIVND come from the germline V gene (reference sequence).

The V call is TRBV10-3, the J call TRBJ2-1, with D uncertain. Trimming stripped 0 bases from V and 0 bases from J, with 12 bases between. The V gene's germline CDR1 is ENHRY and CDR2 SYGVKD. This CDR3 is 17 amino acids long. The CDR3 loop is CAISESTAESSYNEQFF. The DNA for the CDR3 is TGTGCCATCAGTGAGTCGACGGCGGAAAGCTCCTACAATGAGCAGTTCTTC.

This clonotype was seen ten or more times. V is TRBV20-1 and J is TRBJ2-1; TRBD1 aligns across 7 bases. CDR3 length: 11 amino acids. Germline CDR1 is DFQATT and CDR2 is SNEGSKA (reference sequence). V lost 6 bases, J lost 15 bases, and 11 bases stayed unmatched. The CDR3 is CSATLDRALFF. The CDR3 DNA reads as TGCAGTGCGACTCTTGACAGGGCTTTGTTCTTC.

In this sample, this clonotype turned up a few times. The chain uses TRBV15 and TRBJ1-1, with D possibly matching TRBD1 (6 bases). Deletions cut 3 bases from V and 4 bases from J, with 15 bases between. Looked up from germline, CDR1 is LNHNV and CDR2 is YYDKDF (reference sequence). This CDR3 contains 15 residues. The CDR3 coding sequence is TGTGCCACCAGCAGGCTCGCCGGGGGCGTCACTGAAGCTTTCTTT. Translated, it gives CATSRLAGGVTEAFF.

CDR3 nucleotide sequence: TGCGCCAGCAGCCAAGATTCCGAGTCGAAAGGGCAGTACTTC. Translating gives CASSQDSESKGQYF. The chain employs TRBV4-1 and TRBJ2-7; no clear D. The V gene's germline CDR1 is MGHRA and CDR2 YSYEKL. V lost 0 bases and J lost 9, with 15 bases in between. The CDR3 is 14 residues long.

The table lists this clonotype with a count of one. The chain carries TRBV29-1 and TRBJ2-4; D is perhaps TRBD1 or TRBD2 (5 bases each). Per the germline V gene, CDR1 is SQVTM and CDR2 is ANQGSEA. CDR3 length: 14 amino acids. In DNA form, the CDR3 reads TGCGTTGAATGGGCGCCGGGGACCGGGGACATTCAGTACTTC. As protein: CVEWAPGTGDIQYF.

In its sample, this clonotype was seen many times. V is TRBV18 and J is TRBJ2-1; 9 bases are shared with TRBD1. Per germline, CDR1 KGHSH and CDR2 LQKENI. V lost 10 bases to trimming and J lost 5 bases; unmatched junction nucleotides: 6. The CDR3 totals 13 residues. CDR3 sequence (DNA): TGTGCCACCCGGGACAGGGCAAACAATGAGCAGTTCTTC. Encoded protein: CATRDRANNEQFF.

This clonotype was picked up a small number of times. The chain combines TRBV19 with TRBJ1-3; 7 nucleotides match TRBD1. The CDR3 contains 16 residues. V was clipped by 4 bases and J by 8 bases; unmatched bases: 14. Germline V gene lookup returns CDR1 LNHDA and CDR2 SQIVND (reference sequence). CDR3 sequence reads: CASSKPRTGERDTIYF. The CDR3 nucleotides read TGTGCCAGTAGTAAGCCCCGGACAGGCGAACGGGACACCATATATTTT.

This clonotype was seen only a few times. The DNA for the CDR3 is TGTGCCAGCAGTTACTCCGCCGGGGCGGGGAATGAAGCTTTCTTT. Its protein is CASSYSAGAGNEAFF. The chain is built from TRBV6-5 and TRBJ1-1; D possibly corresponds to TRBD1 (5 bases). The germline gives CDR1 MNHEY, CDR2 SVGAGI. This CDR3 has 15 amino acids. V was trimmed by 0 bases and J by 7 bases, leaving 15 bases between them.

The chain employs TRBV19 and TRBJ2-2, with D maybe TRBD2 (5 bases). Germline CDR1 and CDR2: LNHDA and SQIVND (reference sequence). This CDR3 has 14 residues. V was trimmed by 3 bases and J by 3 bases, leaving 8 bases between them. The CDR3 reads CASSIRTHTGELFF. The CDR3 bases are TGTGCCAGTAGTATTAGGACTCACACCGGGGAGCTGTTTTTT.

This clonotype was observed a handful of times. The V call is TRBV24-1, the J call TRBJ1-6; 7 nucleotides align to TRBD1. After removal of 9 bases from V and 7 bases from J, the junction contained 11 bases not matched to a gene. CDR1 KGHDR and CDR2 SFDVKD come from the germline V gene. The length of the CDR3 is 15 residues. CDR3: CATFHHRDSNSPLHF. CDR3 nucleotides: TGTGCCACCTTTCACCACCGGGACAGCAATTCACCCCTCCACTTT.

In its sample, this clonotype was seen many times. The chain employs TRBV20-1 and TRBJ1-1; the match to TRBD1 covers 8 bases. The CDR3 contains 13 residues. V trimming: 6 bases; J trimming: 0 bases; junction bases outside the gene matches: 3. Germline V lookup: CDR1 DFQATT, CDR2 SNEGSKA (reference sequence). The CDR3 bases are TGCAGTGCCCAGGGGGCCCTGAACACTGAAGCTTTCTTT. This translates into CSAQGALNTEAFF.

At least ten counts were recorded for this clonotype. The chain uses TRBV10-1 and TRBJ2-1, with D uncertain. This CDR3 is 13 amino acids long. Germline CDR1 WNHNN, CDR2 SYGVQD (reference sequence). Deletions cut 5 bases from V and 8 bases from J, with 13 bases between. The chain's CDR3 is CASSPRPVDEQFF. The CDR3, as DNA: TGCGCCAGCAGTCCAAGGCCAGTCGATGAGCAGTTCTTC.